This is a list of T cell receptor beta chains from one sample in a study of vaccination effects on CD4 cells after COVID-19. Repertoires were generated with immunoSEQ multiplex PCR, while TCRdb's copy carries only in-frame clones and drops some. Among tens of thousands of clones listed, over 70% were seen once. No antigen has been identified for these receptors. Sample: CD4+ T cells from PBMCs cultured with HCoV-229E spike peptides, taken after COVID-19 vaccination. The origin of the receptors is a human donor who received a COVID-19 vaccine. Each CDR3 is given with its conserved first and last residue. A D gene is named only where the DNA matches it firmly. Rows give clone size only sometimes, using once, few, many, or a class for an expanded clone.

d_gene,j_gene,v_gene,abundance,CDR3aa,CDR3nt
TRBD1,TRBJ1-4,TRBV30,.,CAWSEDRVKEKLFF,TGTGCCTGGAGTGAGGACAGGGTAAAGGAAAAACTGTTTTTT
.,TRBJ2-5,TRBV5-6,once,CASSLGPMTQYF,TGTGCCAGCAGCTTGGGCCCCATGACCCAGTACTTC
.,TRBJ2-6,TRBV3-1/TRBV3-2,.,CASSQDLGAGGANVLTF,TGTGCCAGCAGCCAAGACCTGGGGGCCGGGGGGGCCAACGTCCTGACTTTC
.,TRBJ1-1,TRBV7-8,few,CASSLRAGWVGRENTEAFF,TGTGCCAGCAGCTTGAGGGCAGGGTGGGTGGGAAGAGAGAACACTGAAGCTTTCTTT
.,TRBJ1-1,TRBV19,.,CASSIDPGRRNTEAFF,TGTGCCAGTAGTATAGACCCGGGACGCAGGAACACTGAAGCTTTCTTT
.,TRBJ1-4,TRBV7-2,.,CASSLKVRATNEKLFF,TGTGCCAGCAGCTTGAAGGTCCGTGCAACTAATGAAAAACTGTTTTTT
.,TRBJ1-3,TRBV5-5,.,CASSLDRGSGNTIYF,TGTGCCAGCAGCTTGGATCGGGGATCTGGAAACACCATATATTTT
TRBD2,TRBJ2-5,TRBV6-2/TRBV6-3,.,CASSSWGGETQYF,TGTGCCAGCAGTAGTTGGGGGGGTGAGACCCAGTACTTC
.,TRBJ1-2,TRBV12-3/TRBV12-4,.,CASSLGRNYGYTF,TGTGCCAGCAGTTTAGGCCGAAACTATGGCTACACCTTC
TRBD2,TRBJ2-1,TRBV12-5,.,CASEAGGRKNEQFF,TGTGCTAGTGAAGCGGGGGGGCGGAAGAATGAGCAGTTCTTC